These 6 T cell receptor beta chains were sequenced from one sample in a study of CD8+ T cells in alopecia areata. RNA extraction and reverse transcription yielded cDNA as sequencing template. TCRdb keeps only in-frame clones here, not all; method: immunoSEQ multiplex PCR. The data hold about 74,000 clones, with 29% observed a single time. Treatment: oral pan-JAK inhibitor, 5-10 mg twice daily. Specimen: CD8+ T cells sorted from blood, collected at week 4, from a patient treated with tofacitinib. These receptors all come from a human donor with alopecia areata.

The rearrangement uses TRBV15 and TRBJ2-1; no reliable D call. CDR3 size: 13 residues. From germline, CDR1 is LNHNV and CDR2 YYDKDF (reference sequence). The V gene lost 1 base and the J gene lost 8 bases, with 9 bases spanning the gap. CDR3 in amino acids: CATSRVRVDEQFF. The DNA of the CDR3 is TGTGCCACCAGCAGAGTTCGGGTGGATGAGCAGTTCTTC.

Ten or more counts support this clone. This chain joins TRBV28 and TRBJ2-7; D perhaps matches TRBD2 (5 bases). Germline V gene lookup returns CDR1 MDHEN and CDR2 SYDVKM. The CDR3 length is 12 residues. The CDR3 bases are TGTACCACTGGGGAGAACTCCTACGAGCAGTACTTC. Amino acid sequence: CTTGENSYEQYF.

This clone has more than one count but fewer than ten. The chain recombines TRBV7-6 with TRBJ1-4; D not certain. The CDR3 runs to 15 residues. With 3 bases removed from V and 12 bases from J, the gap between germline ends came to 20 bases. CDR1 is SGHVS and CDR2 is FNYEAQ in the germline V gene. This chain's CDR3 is CASSFRPLGGQELFF. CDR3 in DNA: TGTGCCAGCAGCTTTAGACCCCTTGGCGGCCAGGAACTGTTTTTT.

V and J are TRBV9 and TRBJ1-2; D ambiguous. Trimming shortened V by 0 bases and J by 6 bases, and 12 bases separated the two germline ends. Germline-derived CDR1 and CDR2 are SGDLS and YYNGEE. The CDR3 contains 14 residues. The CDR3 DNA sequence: TGTGCCAGCAGCGTAGCGTATGACCAAAATGGCTACACCTTC. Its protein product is CASSVAYDQNGYTF. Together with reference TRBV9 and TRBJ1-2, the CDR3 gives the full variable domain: DSGVTQTPKHLITATGQRVTLRCSPRSGDLSVYWYQQSLDQGLQFLIQYYNGEERAKGNILERFSAQQFPDLHSELNLSSLELGDSALYFCASSVAYDQNGYTFGSGTRLTVV.

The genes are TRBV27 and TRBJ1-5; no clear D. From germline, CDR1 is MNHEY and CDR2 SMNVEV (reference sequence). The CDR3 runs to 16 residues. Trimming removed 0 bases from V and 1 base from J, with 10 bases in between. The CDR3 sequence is CASSLSGWKSNQPQHF. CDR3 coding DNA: TGTGCCAGCAGTTTATCGGGCTGGAAGAGCAATCAGCCCCAGCATTTT.

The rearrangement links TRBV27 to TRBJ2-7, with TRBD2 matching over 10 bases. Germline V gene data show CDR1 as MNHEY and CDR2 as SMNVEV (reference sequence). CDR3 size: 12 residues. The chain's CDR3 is CTPSGSLYEQYF. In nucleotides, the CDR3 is TGTACCCCTAGCGGGAGTTTGTACGAGCAGTACTTC.